These 20 T cell receptor beta chains came from one sample sequenced in a study of blood T cell repertoires in COVID-19. Clones were read by immunoSEQ multiplex PCR, and TCRdb kept only the in-frame ones, dropping some. The sample consists of about 270,000 clones, less than 90% of them appearing once. Sequencing was done on a sample of PBMCs or T cells enriched from blood (not recorded which). The receptors shown here come from a woman in her forties or fifties who had recovered from COVID-19.

The CDR3: CASSPDLQGAYEQYF. The CDR3 DNA is TGTGCCAGCAGTCCGGACTTACAGGGGGCCTACGAGCAGTACTTC. V gene TRBV5-4 combines with J gene TRBJ2-7, with TRBD1 matching 8 bases. The CDR3 consists of 15 residues. J gave up 2 bases and V 5 bases, and 9 bases lay outside the gene matches. Germline CDR1 and CDR2: SGHNT and YYREEE (reference sequence).

The chain combines TRBV10-1 with TRBJ1-5, with TRBD1 as a possible D gene (5 bases). The length of the CDR3 is 15 residues. Trimming took 8 bases from V and 7 from J, leaving 21 bases between them. Looked up from germline, CDR1 is WNHNN and CDR2 is SYGVQD (reference sequence). CDR3 bases: TGCGCCAGCTCTAGAAAGTCGGGGGTGGCCCAGCCCCAGCATTTT. Its translation: CASSRKSGVAQPQHF.

The chain joins TRBV25-1 to TRBJ1-3; 7 bases line up with TRBD1. The CDR3 runs 15 residues. Trimming removed 6 bases from V and 1 base from J; junction bases left unmatched: 6. CDR1 is MGHDK and CDR2 is SYGVNS in the germline V gene. CDR3 protein: CASRDSGGSGNTIYF. DNA for the CDR3: TGTGCCAGCAGGGATTCAGGGGGATCTGGAAACACCATATATTTT. The full variable domain, its missing parts supplied by reference TRBV25-1 and TRBJ1-3, is EADIYQTPRYLVIGTGKKITLECSQTMGHDKMYWYQQDPGMELHLIHYSYGVNSTEKGDLSSESTVSRIRTEHFPLTLESARPSHTSQYLCASRDSGGSGNTIYFGEGSWLTVV.

This CDR3 reads CASSLILGGLNTEAFF. DNA for the CDR3: TGTGCCAGCAGCTTAATTCTGGGGGGGCTGAACACTGAAGCTTTCTTT. The chain links TRBV5-5 to TRBJ1-1; D is possibly TRBD1 (6 bases). V lost 2 bases to trimming and J lost 0 bases, with 14 bases between them. Germline V gene data show CDR1 as SGHKS and CDR2 as YYEKEE (reference sequence). The CDR3 spans 16 residues.

The rearrangement joins TRBV20-1 to TRBJ2-1, with D uncertain. CDR1 is DFQATT, CDR2 SNEGSKA, per germline (reference sequence). CDR3 length: 11 amino acids. Deletions cut 0 bases from V and 5 bases from J, with 2 bases between. In DNA, the CDR3 is TGCAGTGCTAGAGATAACAATGAGCAGTTCTTC. This encodes CSARDNNEQFF.

The gene calls are TRBV4-1 and TRBJ2-2; maybe TRBD1 (6 bases). The V end lost 4 bases, the J end lost 2 bases, and 11 bases lay between the germline ends. Germline V gene sequence: CDR1 MGHRA, CDR2 YSYEKL. The CDR3 sequence is 15 residues long. The CDR3 loop is CASSPGTSNTGELFF. The CDR3 DNA reads TGCGCCAGCAGCCCCGGGACAAGTAACACCGGGGAGCTGTTTTTT.

The chain joins TRBV7-9 to TRBJ2-7; unclear D gene. Germline lookup yields CDR1 SEHNR and CDR2 FQNEAQ (reference sequence). V was cut by 1 base and J by 1 base, with 5 bases left in between. The CDR3 runs 13 residues. The CDR3 DNA sequence: TGTGCCAGCAGCTTAGTGGCATCCTACGAGCAGTACTTC. Amino acid sequence: CASSLVASYEQYF.

This clone has more than one count but fewer than ten. V usage is TRBV2 and J usage is TRBJ2-1; the D gene is possibly TRBD2 (6 bases). In germline, CDR1 is SNHLY, CDR2 FYNNEI. Trimming shortened V by 5 bases and J by 10 bases, and 18 bases separated the two germline ends. This CDR3 has 14 amino acids. The DNA of the CDR3 is TGTGCCAGCAGTTTAGGACTGGGAGGAGGCGAGCAGTTCTTC. It translates to CASSLGLGGGEQFF.

The chain employs TRBV7-2 and TRBJ1-5, with a tentative D call TRBD1 (6 bases). The V gene lost 1 base and the J gene lost 7 bases, with 14 bases spanning the gap. Germline assignment: CDR1 SGHTA and CDR2 FQGNSA. The CDR3 is made up of 15 amino acids. The CDR3 coding sequence is TGTGCCAGCAGCTTAGGGGCGACAGGATGGCAGCCCCAGCATTTT. It specifies CASSLGATGWQPQHF.

V usage is TRBV7-6 and J usage is TRBJ2-7; D is perhaps TRBD2 (6 bases). The CDR3 has 12 amino acids. The germline V gene has CDR1 SGHVS and CDR2 FNYEAQ. The ends were cut back, 5 bases at V and 6 bases at J, with 11 bases in the middle. The CDR3 loop is CASSPRGFEQYF. DNA for the CDR3: TGTGCCAGCAGCCCCCGGGGGTTCGAGCAGTACTTC.

The chain is built from TRBV6-5 and TRBJ1-5; 9 positions match TRBD1. This CDR3 is 14 amino acids long. J lost 5 bases, V lost 9 bases, and 8 bases had no gene match. CDR1 and CDR2 (germline): MNHEY, SVGAGI. For the CDR3, the DNA is TGTGCCAGTGTACAGGGGGCTACGGATCAGCCCCAGCATTTT. It translates to CASVQGATDQPQHF.

The gene calls are TRBV30 and TRBJ1-1, with 9 nucleotides matching TRBD1. Germline lookup yields CDR1 GTSNPN and CDR2 SVGIG (reference sequence). V shed 5 bases and J 6 bases; nucleotides not matched to a gene: 4. This CDR3 is built from 12 residues. This CDR3 is CAWGDRVSEAFF. CDR3 nucleotides: TGTGCCTGGGGGGACAGGGTGTCTGAAGCTTTCTTT.

The J gene is TRBJ1-2, the V gene TRBV9, with 7 bases fitting TRBD1. The CDR3 sequence is 15 residues long. With 2 bases clipped from V and 7 bases from J, the junction kept 11 bases outside the gene matches. From germline, CDR1 is SGDLS and CDR2 YYNGEE. Here the CDR3 reads CASSVGQTGRAGYTF. CDR3 DNA: TGTGCCAGCAGCGTGGGACAGACAGGGCGGGCTGGCTACACCTTC.

The chain recombines TRBV7-6 with TRBJ1-1, with a possible D match to TRBD1 (5 bases). The V end was cut by 1 base, the J end by 5 bases, with 17 bases between. This CDR3 spans 16 amino acids. CDR1 and CDR2 (germline): SGHVS, FNYEAQ. The CDR3 DNA is TGTGCCAGCAGCTTAGTTTCGCGGGGGAAGCGGACTGAAGCTTTCTTT. This codes for CASSLVSRGKRTEAFF.

This chain connects TRBV15 to TRBJ1-2; 10 positions agree with TRBD1. The CDR3 covers 15 residues. Germline CDR1 LNHNV, CDR2 YYDKDF (reference sequence). The V gene end was trimmed by 0 bases and the J gene end by 8 bases; junction bases not matched to a gene: 6. CDR3 sequence reads: CATSRDLGTGDGYTF. For the CDR3, the DNA is TGTGCCACCAGCAGAGATCTTGGGACAGGGGACGGCTACACCTTC.

The chain carries TRBV5-4 and TRBJ2-3; 9 bases align to TRBD2. CDR3 length: 15 amino acids. V gave up 4 bases and J gave up 4 bases; unmatched junction bases: 7. In germline, CDR1 is SGHNT, CDR2 YYREEE (reference sequence). The CDR3: CASSGGTSRADTQYF. The CDR3 DNA reads TGTGCCAGCAGCGGAGGGACTAGCAGAGCAGATACGCAGTATTTT.

J is TRBJ2-7 and V is TRBV4-2, with D perhaps TRBD2 (6 bases). The CDR3 contains 15 residues. Germline lookup yields CDR1 LGHNA and CDR2 YNFKEQ. The V and J ends lost 1 base and 3 bases respectively, with 13 bases between them. The CDR3 bases are TGTGCCAGCAGCCAAGCCTTCGATAGCGGCTACGAGCAGTACTTC. This sequence encodes CASSQAFDSGYEQYF.

The rearrangement joins TRBV30 to TRBJ1-1, with D possibly matching TRBD1 (6 bases). This CDR3 comprises 12 residues. CDR1 is GTSNPN and CDR2 is SVGIG in the germline V gene (reference sequence). V was pared by 3 bases and J by 9 bases, with 14 bases between. CDR3 in amino acids: CAWRPHTGKAFF. The DNA for the CDR3 is TGTGCCTGGAGGCCCCACACAGGGAAAGCTTTCTTT.

This chain connects TRBV30 to TRBJ2-3; 7 positions match TRBD1. Germline V gene lookup returns CDR1 GTSNPN and CDR2 SVGIG (reference sequence). CDR3 length equals 15 residues. J lost 2 bases, V lost 2 bases, and 7 bases had no gene match. For the CDR3, the DNA is TGTGCCTGGAGTCCCGGGACAGCGCCCACAGATACGCAGTATTTT. It translates to CAWSPGTAPTDTQYF.

The rearrangement uses TRBV7-2 and TRBJ1-2, with a tentative D call TRBD1 (6 bases). Germline V CDR1 and CDR2: SGHTA, FQGNSA. The CDR3 runs 14 residues. Trimming stripped 5 bases from V and 4 bases from J, with 14 bases between. The CDR3 sequence is CASSPRGGGYGYTF. The DNA for the CDR3 is TGTGCCAGCAGCCCCAGAGGGGGGGGCTATGGCTACACCTTC.